The 15 T cell receptor beta chains below all came from one sample that was sequenced in a study of T cell responses to AZD1222 COVID-19 vaccine. Sequenced by immunoSEQ multiplex PCR; TCRdb stores in-frame clones only, minus some. The sample lists 120,000 or so clones; over 80% were seen once. The starting material was peripheral blood, obtained on day 0 of AZD1222 vaccination. The receptors here all came from an adult in good health.

This clone has only a few counts. V is TRBV5-5 and J is TRBJ1-1, with D perhaps matching TRBD1 (6 bases). The CDR3 spans 15 residues. With 5 bases removed from V and 1 base from J, the gap between germline ends came to 15 bases. Germline assignment: CDR1 SGHKS and CDR2 YYEKEE (reference sequence). The DNA of the CDR3 is TGTGCCAGCAGGTTTACCGGGACACCGAACACTGAAGCTTTCTTT. Protein product: CASRFTGTPNTEAFF.

The chain uses TRBV5-1 and TRBJ1-4; TRBD1 matches at 7 bases. This CDR3 is 15 amino acids long. J gave up 5 bases and V 4 bases, and 8 bases lay outside the gene matches. Germline lookup yields CDR1 SGHRS and CDR2 YFSETQ. The CDR3 DNA reads as TGCGCCAGCAGCACCGGACAGGCCCCAAATGAAAAACTGTTTTTT. It codes for CASSTGQAPNEKLFF.

The gene calls are TRBV6-6 and TRBJ2-7; 9 positions agree with TRBD1. This CDR3 is 14 amino acids long. Germline V gene data show CDR1 as MNHNY and CDR2 as SVGAGI (reference sequence). V shed 0 bases and J 4 bases; nucleotides not matched to a gene: 1. CDR3 in amino acids: CASSYSGTGYEQYF. The CDR3 region has the DNA TGTGCCAGCAGTTACTCAGGGACAGGGTACGAGCAGTACTTC.

The count of this clone is one. The V gene is TRBV2, the J gene TRBJ2-1; 7 bases fit TRBD2. Germline V gene sequence: CDR1 SNHLY, CDR2 FYNNEI. This CDR3 is built from 15 residues. V dropped 6 bases and J dropped 4; count of bases not matched to a gene: 9. Here the CDR3 DNA reads TGTGCCAGCAGAGGGAGGGACCATACTTACAATGAGCAGTTCTTC. Translating gives CASRGRDHTYNEQFF.

The rearrangement uses TRBV9 and TRBJ1-4; no reliable D call. V lost 3 bases and J lost 5, with 8 bases in between. This CDR3 is built from 13 residues. Per the germline V gene, CDR1 is SGDLS and CDR2 is YYNGEE. In DNA form, the CDR3 reads TGTGCCAGCAGCGCCCACGGGAATGAAAAACTGTTTTTT. Translation: CASSAHGNEKLFF. Complete variable domain (other parts from reference TRBV9 and TRBJ1-4): DSGVTQTPKHLITATGQRVTLRCSPRSGDLSVYWYQQSLDQGLQFLIQYYNGEERAKGNILERFSAQQFPDLHSELNLSSLELGDSALYFCASSAHGNEKLFFGSGTQLSVL.

A single count supports this clone. The V and J genes are TRBV9 and TRBJ2-5; 7 bases line up with TRBD2. The V segment lost 2 bases and the J segment 5 bases; nucleotides outside the gene matches: 9. Germline CDR1 reads SGDLS; CDR2 reads YYNGEE. CDR3 length equals 15 residues. The CDR3 protein is CASSVSTSGMETQYF. The DNA of the CDR3 is TGTGCCAGCAGCGTTTCAACCAGCGGGATGGAGACCCAGTACTTC.

The chain recombines TRBV5-4 with TRBJ2-5; a weak D match, TRBD2 (5 bases). Looked up from germline, CDR1 is SGHNT and CDR2 is YYREEE (reference sequence). V was pared by 4 bases and J by 5 bases, with 15 bases between. CDR3 length: 14 amino acids. The CDR3 bases are TGTGCCAGCAGCACACAACTAGTTCCTGAGACCCAGTACTTC. It codes for CASSTQLVPETQYF.

This chain links TRBV10-3 with TRBJ2-2, with TRBD1 as a possible D gene (5 bases). Germline V gene data show CDR1 as ENHRY and CDR2 as SYGVKD. This CDR3 is 16 amino acids long. The germline V and J ends were trimmed by 7 bases and 3 bases, with 18 bases remaining between them. The CDR3 here is CAINTLPTVYTGELFF. The CDR3 DNA reads as TGTGCCATCAATACGTTACCGACAGTATACACCGGGGAGCTGTTTTTT.

This rearrangement joins TRBV30 to TRBJ2-7; D gene ambiguous. Looked up from germline, CDR1 is GTSNPN and CDR2 is SVGIG (reference sequence). Trimming took off 0 bases at V and 6 bases at J, with 15 bases between the two ends. The CDR3 runs to 14 residues. CDR3 nucleotide sequence: TGTGCCTGGAGTGTACGGGCCCGACGGGTCGAGCAGTACTTC. Amino acids: CAWSVRARRVEQYF.

This clone has only a few counts. The chain is built from TRBV30 and TRBJ1-1; D unclear. CDR1 and CDR2 from the germline V gene are GTSNPN and SVGIG (reference sequence). This CDR3 spans 12 amino acids. Trimming took 0 bases from V and 9 from J, leaving 11 bases between them. Here the CDR3 reads CAWSVPGIQAFF. The CDR3 nucleotides read TGTGCCTGGAGTGTACCGGGGATCCAAGCTTTCTTT.

The CDR3 sequence is CSDKRKPRAGEGYNEQFF. The CDR3 bases are TGCAGCGATAAAAGAAAACCGCGAGCGGGAGAGGGCTACAATGAGCAGTTCTTC. The V gene is TRBV29-1, the J gene TRBJ2-1; 8 positions agree with TRBD2. From germline, CDR1 is SQVTM and CDR2 ANQGSEA. There are 18 residues in the CDR3. The J segment lost 3 bases and the V segment lost 7 bases, leaving 20 bases of the junction unmatched.

The V and J genes are TRBV9 and TRBJ1-1, with D unresolved. Germline V gene sequence: CDR1 SGDLS, CDR2 YYNGEE. The V end was cut by 4 bases, the J end by 1 base, with 11 bases between. This CDR3 comprises 14 residues. The CDR3 DNA sequence: TGTGCCAGCAGCAACCATCCACAGAACACTGAAGCTTTCTTT. It specifies CASSNHPQNTEAFF.

The chain has TRBV6-1 and TRBJ2-1; TRBD2 aligns across 7 bases. The V and J ends lost 1 base and 1 base, in that order; junction bases with no gene match: 1. The length of the CDR3 is 15 residues. Germline V CDR1 and CDR2: MNHNS, SASEGT. CDR3 nucleotides: TGTGCCAGCAGTGAAGGGCGGGAGTCCTACAATGAGCAGTTCTTC. Protein product: CASSEGRESYNEQFF.

The rearrangement uses TRBV7-9 and TRBJ2-4; 8 bases map to TRBD2. Germline values: CDR1 SEHNR, CDR2 FQNEAQ (reference sequence). The CDR3 has 19 amino acids. Trimming took 1 base from V and 3 from J; bases not matched to a gene: 14. The DNA for the CDR3 is TGTGCCAGCAGCTTAGACGCACTAGCGGTTGCCTCAGGCAAAAACATTCAGTACTTC. Protein product: CASSLDALAVASGKNIQYF.

The chain uses TRBV4-1 and TRBJ1-2; no reliable D call. V was cut by 0 bases and J by 1 base, with 9 bases left in between. The CDR3 runs 15 residues. The germline CDR1 and CDR2 sequences are MGHRA and YSYEKL. The CDR3 DNA is TGCGCCAGCAGCCAAGAAACGAGGTTTAACTATGGCTACACCTTC. Translation: CASSQETRFNYGYTF.